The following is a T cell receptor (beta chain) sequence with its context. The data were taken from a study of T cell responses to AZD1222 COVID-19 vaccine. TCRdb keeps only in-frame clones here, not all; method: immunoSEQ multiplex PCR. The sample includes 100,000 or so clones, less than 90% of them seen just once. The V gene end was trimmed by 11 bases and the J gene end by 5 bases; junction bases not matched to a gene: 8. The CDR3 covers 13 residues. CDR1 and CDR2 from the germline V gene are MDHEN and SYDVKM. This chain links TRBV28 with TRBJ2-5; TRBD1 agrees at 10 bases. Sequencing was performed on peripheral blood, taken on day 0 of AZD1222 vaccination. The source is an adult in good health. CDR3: CASTTGGRETQYF. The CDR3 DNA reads TGTGCCTCGACGACAGGGGGCCGGGAGACCCAGTACTTC.